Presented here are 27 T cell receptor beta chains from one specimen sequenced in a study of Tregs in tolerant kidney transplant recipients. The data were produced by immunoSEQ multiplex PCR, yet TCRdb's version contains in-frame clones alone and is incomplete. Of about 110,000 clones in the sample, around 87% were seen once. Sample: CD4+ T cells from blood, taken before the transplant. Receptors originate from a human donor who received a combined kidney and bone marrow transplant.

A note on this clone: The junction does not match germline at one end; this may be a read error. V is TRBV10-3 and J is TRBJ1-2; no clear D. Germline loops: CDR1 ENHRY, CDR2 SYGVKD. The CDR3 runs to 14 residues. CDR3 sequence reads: CASSEAETSYGYTF. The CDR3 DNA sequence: TGTGCCAGCAGTGAAGCAGAGACATCCTATGGCTACACCTTC.

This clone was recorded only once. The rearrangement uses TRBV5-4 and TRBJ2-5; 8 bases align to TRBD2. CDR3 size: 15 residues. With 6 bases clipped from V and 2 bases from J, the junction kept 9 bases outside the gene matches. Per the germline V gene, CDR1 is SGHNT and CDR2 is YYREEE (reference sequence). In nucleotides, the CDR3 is TGTGCCAGCACCGACCGGGGGGGGGTTCAAGAGACCCAGTACTTC. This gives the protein CASTDRGGVQETQYF.

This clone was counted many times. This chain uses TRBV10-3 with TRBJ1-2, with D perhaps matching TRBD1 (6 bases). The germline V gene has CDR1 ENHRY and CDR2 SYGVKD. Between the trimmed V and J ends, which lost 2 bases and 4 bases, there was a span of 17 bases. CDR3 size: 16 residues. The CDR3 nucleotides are TGTGCCATCAGTGAGCCCCTCGGGGGGCGAAGCTATGGCTACACCTTC. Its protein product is CAISEPLGGRSYGYTF.

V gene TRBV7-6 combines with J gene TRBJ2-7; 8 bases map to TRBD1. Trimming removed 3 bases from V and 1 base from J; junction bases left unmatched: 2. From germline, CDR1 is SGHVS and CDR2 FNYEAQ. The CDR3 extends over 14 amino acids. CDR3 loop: CASSLDRESYEQYF. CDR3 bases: TGTGCCAGCAGCTTGGACAGGGAATCCTACGAGCAGTACTTC.

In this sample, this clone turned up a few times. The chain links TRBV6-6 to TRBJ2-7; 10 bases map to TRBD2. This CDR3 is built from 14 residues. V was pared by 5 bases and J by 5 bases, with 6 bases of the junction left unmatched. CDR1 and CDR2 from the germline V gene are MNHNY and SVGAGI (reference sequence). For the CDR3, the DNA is TGTGCCAGCAGTCCCGGGACTAGCGTCGACGAGCAGTACTTC. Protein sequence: CASSPGTSVDEQYF.

CDR3 protein: CASSLENGRTDTQYF. The CDR3, as DNA: TGTGCCAGCAGCTTAGAGAATGGGAGAACAGATACGCAGTATTTT. This chain uses TRBV7-2 with TRBJ2-3; maybe TRBD2 (5 bases). Trimming shortened V by 1 base and J by 3 bases, and 11 bases separated the two germline ends. Germline assignment: CDR1 SGHTA and CDR2 FQGNSA. The CDR3 sequence is 15 residues long.

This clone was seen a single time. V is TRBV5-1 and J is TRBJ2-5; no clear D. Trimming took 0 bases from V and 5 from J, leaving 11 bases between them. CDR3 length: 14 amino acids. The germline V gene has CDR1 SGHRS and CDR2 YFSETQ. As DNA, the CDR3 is TGCGCCAGCAGCTTGGGCTATCTCGCGGAGACCCAGTACTTC. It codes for CASSLGYLAETQYF.

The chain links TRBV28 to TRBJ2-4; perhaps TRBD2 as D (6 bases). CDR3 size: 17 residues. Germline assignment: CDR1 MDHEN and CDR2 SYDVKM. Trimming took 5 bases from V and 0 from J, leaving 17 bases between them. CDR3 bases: TGTGCCAGCAGTCCGCTGGGAGGACCCTTAGCCAAAAACATTCAGTACTTC. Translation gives CASSPLGGPLAKNIQYF. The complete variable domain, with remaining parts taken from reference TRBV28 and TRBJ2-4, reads DVKVTQSSRYLVKRTGEKVFLECVQDMDHENMFWYRQDPGLGLRLIYFSYDVKMKEKGDIPEGYSVSREKKERFSLILESASTNQTSMYLCASSPLGGPLAKNIQYFGAGTRLSVL.

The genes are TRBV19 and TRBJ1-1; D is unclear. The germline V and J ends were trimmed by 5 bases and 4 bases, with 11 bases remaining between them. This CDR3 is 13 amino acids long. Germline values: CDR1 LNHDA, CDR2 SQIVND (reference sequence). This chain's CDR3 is CASSGPDATEAFF. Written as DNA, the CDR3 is TGTGCCAGTAGTGGCCCAGATGCCACTGAAGCTTTCTTT.

This CDR3 reads CASSLRDRGSQPQHF. As DNA, the CDR3 is TGTGCCAGCAGCTTACGAGACAGGGGGTCTCAGCCCCAGCATTTT. This sequence joins TRBV7-8 and TRBJ1-5, with 9 bases fitting TRBD1. V dropped 2 bases and J dropped 6; count of bases not matched to a gene: 5. This CDR3 is built from 15 residues. CDR1 and CDR2 (germline): SGHVS, FQNEAQ.

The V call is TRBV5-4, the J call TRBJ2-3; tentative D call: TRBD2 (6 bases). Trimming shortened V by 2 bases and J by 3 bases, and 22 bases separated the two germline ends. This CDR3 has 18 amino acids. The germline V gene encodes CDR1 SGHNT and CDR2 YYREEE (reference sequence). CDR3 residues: CASSLSRSGSHWTDTQYF. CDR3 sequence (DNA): TGTGCCAGCAGCTTAAGCCGATCCGGGAGCCATTGGACAGATACGCAGTATTTT. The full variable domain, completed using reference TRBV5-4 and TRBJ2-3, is ETGVTQSPTHLIKTRGQQVTLRCSSQSGHNTVSWYQQALGQGPQFIFQYYREEENGRGNFPPRFSGLQFPNYSSELNVNALELDDSALYLCASSLSRSGSHWTDTQYFGPGTRLTVL.

CDR3 bases: TGTGCCAGCAGCACTCAGGACGGGGATGAGCAGTTCTTC. This translates into CASSTQDGDEQFF. The chain is built from TRBV9 and TRBJ2-1, with D perhaps TRBD2 (5 bases). Germline CDR1 is SGDLS and CDR2 is YYNGEE. The CDR3 contains 13 residues. V was shortened by 4 bases and J by 8 bases, with 13 bases between the two germline ends.

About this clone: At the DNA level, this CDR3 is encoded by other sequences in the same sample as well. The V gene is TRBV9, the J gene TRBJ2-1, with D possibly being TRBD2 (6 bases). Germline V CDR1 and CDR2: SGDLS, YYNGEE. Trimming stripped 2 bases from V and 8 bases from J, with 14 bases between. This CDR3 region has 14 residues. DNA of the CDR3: TGTGCCAGCAGCGTGGGGACTGGGTGGGATGAGCAGTTCTTC. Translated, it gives CASSVGTGWDEQFF. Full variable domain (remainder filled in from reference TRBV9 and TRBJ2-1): DSGVTQTPKHLITATGQRVTLRCSPRSGDLSVYWYQQSLDQGLQFLIQYYNGEERAKGNILERFSAQQFPDLHSELNLSSLELGDSALYFCASSVGTGWDEQFFGPGTRLTVL.

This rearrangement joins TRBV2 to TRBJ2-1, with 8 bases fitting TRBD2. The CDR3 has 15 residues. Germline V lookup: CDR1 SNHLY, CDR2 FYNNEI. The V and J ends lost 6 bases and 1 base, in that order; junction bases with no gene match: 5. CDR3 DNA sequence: TGTGCCAGCAGGCCTCGGGGGGGATCCTACAATGAGCAGTTCTTC. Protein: CASRPRGGSYNEQFF.

For the CDR3, the DNA is TGTGCCATCAGTGACGGACAGGGAAGCGAGCAGTTCTTC. Translated: CAISDGQGSEQFF. The rearrangement uses TRBV10-3 and TRBJ2-1; 8 bases match TRBD1. The germline V gene has CDR1 ENHRY and CDR2 SYGVKD. The CDR3 sequence is 13 residues long. Trimming cost V 3 bases and J 10 bases; bases outside gene matches: 5.

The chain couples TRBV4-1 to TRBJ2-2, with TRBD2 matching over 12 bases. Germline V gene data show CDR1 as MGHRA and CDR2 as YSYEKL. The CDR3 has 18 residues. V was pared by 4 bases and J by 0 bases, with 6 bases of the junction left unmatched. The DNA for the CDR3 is TGCGCCAGCAGCCTGCGACTAGCGGGGGCCGCGAACACCGGGGAGCTGTTTTTT. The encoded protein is CASSLRLAGAANTGELFF.

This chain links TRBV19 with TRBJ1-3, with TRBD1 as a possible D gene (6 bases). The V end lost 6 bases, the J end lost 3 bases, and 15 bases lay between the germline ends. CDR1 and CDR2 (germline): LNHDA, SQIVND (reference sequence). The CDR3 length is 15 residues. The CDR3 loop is CASSPLRGLGNTIYF. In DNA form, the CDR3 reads TGTGCCAGTAGCCCGTTGCGGGGGCTTGGAAACACCATATATTTT.

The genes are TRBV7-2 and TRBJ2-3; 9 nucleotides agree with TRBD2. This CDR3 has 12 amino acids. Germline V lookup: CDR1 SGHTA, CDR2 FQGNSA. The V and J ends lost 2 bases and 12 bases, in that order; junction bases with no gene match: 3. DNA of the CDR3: TGTGCCAGCAGCTTACCGGGACTAGCCCAGTATTTT. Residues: CASSLPGLAQYF.

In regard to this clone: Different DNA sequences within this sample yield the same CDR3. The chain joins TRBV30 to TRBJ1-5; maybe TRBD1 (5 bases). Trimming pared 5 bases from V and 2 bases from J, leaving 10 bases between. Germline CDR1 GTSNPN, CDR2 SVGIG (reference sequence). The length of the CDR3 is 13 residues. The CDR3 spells CAWSGGGNQPQHF. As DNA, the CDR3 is TGTGCCTGGTCCGGGGGGGGCAATCAGCCCCAGCATTTT.

The chain's CDR3 is CASSPGGARGEKLFF. The CDR3 nucleotides read TGCGCCAGCAGCCCCGGGGGGGCCCGGGGTGAAAAACTGTTTTTT. The chain joins TRBV4-3 to TRBJ1-4; the D gene is possibly TRBD1 (6 bases). V lost 4 bases, J lost 7 bases, and 16 bases lay in between. Germline V lookup: CDR1 LGHNA, CDR2 YSLEER. The CDR3 is 15 residues long.

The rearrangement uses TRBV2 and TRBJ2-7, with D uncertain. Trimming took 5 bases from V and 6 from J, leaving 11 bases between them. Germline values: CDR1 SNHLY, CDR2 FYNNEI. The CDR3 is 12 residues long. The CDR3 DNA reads TGTGCCAGCAGTTTAGTAGCCCCCGAGCAGTACTTC. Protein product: CASSLVAPEQYF. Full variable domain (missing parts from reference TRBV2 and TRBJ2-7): EPEVTQTPSHQVTQMGQEVILRCVPISNHLYFYWYRQILGQKVEFLVSFYNNEISEKSEIFDDQFSVERPDGSNFTLKIRSTKLEDSAMYFCASSLVAPEQYFGPGTRLTVT.

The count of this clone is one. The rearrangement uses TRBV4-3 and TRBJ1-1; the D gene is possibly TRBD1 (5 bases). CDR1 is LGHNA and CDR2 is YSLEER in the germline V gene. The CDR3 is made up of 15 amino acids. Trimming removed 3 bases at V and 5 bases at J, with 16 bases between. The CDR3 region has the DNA TGCGCCAGCAGCCAGCTGAACTGGCCAGGGACTGAAGCTTTCTTT. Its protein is CASSQLNWPGTEAFF.

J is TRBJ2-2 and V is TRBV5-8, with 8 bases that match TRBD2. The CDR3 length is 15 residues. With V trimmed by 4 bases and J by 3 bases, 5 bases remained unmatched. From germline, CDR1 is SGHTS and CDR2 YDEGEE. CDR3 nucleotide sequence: TGTGCCAGCAGCGGTAGACTAGCGCACACCGGGGAGCTGTTTTTT. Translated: CASSGRLAHTGELFF.

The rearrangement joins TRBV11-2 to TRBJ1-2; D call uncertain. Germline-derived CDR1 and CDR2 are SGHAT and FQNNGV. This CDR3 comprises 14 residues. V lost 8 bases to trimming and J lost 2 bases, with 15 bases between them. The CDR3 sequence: CASSVSPRNYGYTF. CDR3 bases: TGTGCCAGCTCCGTGTCCCCTAGAAACTATGGCTACACCTTC.

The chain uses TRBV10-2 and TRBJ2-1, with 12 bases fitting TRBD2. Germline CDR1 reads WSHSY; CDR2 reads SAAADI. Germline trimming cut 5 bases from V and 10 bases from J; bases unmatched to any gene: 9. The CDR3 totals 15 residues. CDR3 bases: TGCGCCAGCAGTAGGACTAGCGGGGCATATATGGAGCAGTTCTTC. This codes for CASSRTSGAYMEQFF.

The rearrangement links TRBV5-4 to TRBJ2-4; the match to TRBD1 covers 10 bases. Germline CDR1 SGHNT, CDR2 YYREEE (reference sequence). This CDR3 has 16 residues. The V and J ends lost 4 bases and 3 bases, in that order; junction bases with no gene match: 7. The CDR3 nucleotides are TGTGCCAGCAGCCCGACCGGGACAGGGGACAAAAACATTCAGTACTTC. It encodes CASSPTGTGDKNIQYF.

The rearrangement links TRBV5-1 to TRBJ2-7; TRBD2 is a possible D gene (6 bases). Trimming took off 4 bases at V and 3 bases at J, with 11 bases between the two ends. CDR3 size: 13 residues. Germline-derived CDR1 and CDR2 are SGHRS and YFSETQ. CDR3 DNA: TGCGCCAGCAGCGGGGCGGGATACTACGAGCAGTACTTC. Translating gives CASSGAGYYEQYF.